Shown below are 10 T cell receptor beta chains from a single sample sequenced in a study of T cell repertoires in cytomegalovirus infection. TCRdb re-derived calls from the reads in MiXCR, one entry per CDR3 protein. The sample yields more than 140,000 distinct CDR3 sequences, under 8% seen once. The source material was PBMCs. The receptor set was obtained from a human donor in good health (CMV status not recorded). Some clones in this sample may be carry-over from other donors' samples.

The chain joins TRBV20-1 to TRBJ1-2; D is unresolved. With 2 bases removed from V and 5 bases from J, the gap between germline ends came to 12 bases. CDR3 size: 13 residues. From germline, CDR1 is DFQATT and CDR2 SNEGSKA (reference sequence). The CDR3 coding sequence is TGCAGTGCTAGAACGTATTTGGGATATGGCTACACCTTC. This translates into CSARTYLGYGYTF.

This clonotype was counted at least ten times. One junction end does not reproduce the germline sequence, and a read error may be involved. The chain uses TRBV5-1 and TRBJ1-1; D remains unclear. Germline CDR1 and CDR2: SGHRS and YFSETQ. This CDR3 has 14 residues. The CDR3, as DNA: TGTGCCAGCAGCTTAGCAGCTCTGAACACTGAAGCTTTCTTT. Translating gives CASSLAALNTEAFF.

This clonotype was detected ten times or more. The V gene is TRBV2, the J gene TRBJ1-3; D possibly corresponds to TRBD1 (5 bases). V dropped 5 bases and J dropped 7 bases, with 15 bases sitting between them. This CDR3 comprises 14 residues. Germline V CDR1 and CDR2: SNHLY, FYNNEI. Here the CDR3 reads CASSPPGRGNTIYF. The CDR3 DNA sequence: TGTGCCAGCAGTCCGCCGGGACGAGGGAACACCATATATTTT.

This clonotype was seen at least ten times. This chain uses TRBV7-2 with TRBJ2-1; 12 bases are shared with TRBD1. Per germline, CDR1 SGHTA and CDR2 FQGNSA. The CDR3 extends over 15 amino acids. Unmatched junction bases numbered 8, after V lost 5 bases and J lost 9 bases. The CDR3 region is CASSNRDRGRVEQFF. The CDR3 DNA is TGTGCCAGCAGCAACCGGGACAGGGGGCGCGTTGAGCAGTTCTTC.

The chain joins TRBV5-1 to TRBJ1-1; a weak D match, TRBD1 (5 bases). Germline V gene lookup returns CDR1 SGHRS and CDR2 YFSETQ. The CDR3 has 14 residues. Trimming pared 4 bases from V and 6 bases from J, leaving 16 bases between. CDR3 bases: TGCGCCAGCAGCCCAAAGGGGCAGCAGGCTGAAGCTTTCTTT. Amino acid sequence: CASSPKGQQAEAFF.

Many counts were recorded for this clonotype. V and J are TRBV7-2 and TRBJ1-2; 8 positions match TRBD1. The CDR3 contains 16 residues. With 0 bases clipped from V and 7 bases from J, the junction kept 10 bases outside the gene matches. Germline V lookup: CDR1 SGHTA, CDR2 FQGNSA. The CDR3: CASSLATAGTGRGYTF. DNA of the CDR3: TGTGCCAGCAGCTTAGCCACAGCAGGGACAGGCCGTGGCTACACCTTC.

This clonotype was detected ten times or more. The V gene is TRBV28, the J gene TRBJ2-3; a possible D gene is TRBD2 (6 bases). The CDR3 is 19 amino acids. Germline CDR1 and CDR2: MDHEN and SYDVKM. Trimming stripped 2 bases from V and 1 base from J, with 22 bases between. The chain's CDR3 is CASSLHGRWGVTGTDTQYF. Written as DNA, the CDR3 is TGTGCCAGCAGTTTACACGGCCGATGGGGGGTTACGGGCACAGATACGCAGTATTTT.

This clonotype was seen at least ten times. The rearrangement links TRBV7-2 to TRBJ2-7; the D gene is possibly TRBD1 (5 bases). The CDR3 length is 14 residues. Germline CDR1 is SGHTA and CDR2 is FQGNSA. The V end was cut by 4 bases, the J end by 7 bases, with 17 bases between. CDR3 region: CASSSRRGAREQYF. As DNA, the CDR3 is TGTGCCAGCAGCTCACGAAGGGGCGCGAGGGAGCAGTACTTC.

This clonotype was counted between two and nine times. The chain has TRBV5-1 and TRBJ2-7; D is unclear. Germline V gene sequence: CDR1 SGHRS, CDR2 YFSETQ. The CDR3 is 13 residues long. Trimming took 5 bases from V and 2 from J, leaving 11 bases between them. The CDR3 here is CASRRQIAYEQYF. DNA of the CDR3: TGCGCCAGCAGGAGACAAATCGCCTACGAGCAGTACTTC.

This clonotype was picked up many times. The V call is TRBV7-9, the J call TRBJ2-6; 7 bases map to TRBD2. CDR3 length equals 11 residues. Germline CDR1 reads SEHNR; CDR2 reads FQNEAQ (reference sequence). J lost 11 bases, V lost 5 bases, and 0 bases had no gene match. CDR3 amino acids: CASSGGDVLTF. In DNA form, the CDR3 reads TGTGCCAGCAGCGGGGGGGACGTCCTGACTTTC.